This T cell receptor beta chain stems from a study of cytomegalovirus exposure and HLA in healthy donors. Study in general: Samples from HLA-typed donors yielded 65 million to 85 million unique TCRs in an early data release.

CDR3 length: 17 residues. CDR1 and CDR2 (germline): LNHDA, SQIVND (reference sequence). The germline V and J ends were trimmed by 6 bases and 2 bases, with 20 bases remaining between them. PCR involved 60 Vbeta and 13 Jbeta primers. In the authors' methods: As a later analysis found, there were 80 million or so unique TCR beta chains, of which roughly 11 million were shared. The method was immunoSEQ multiplex PCR; TCRdb's version includes in-frame clones alone and lacks a portion of them. V and J calls and clone size are those listed in that table; D and trimming were worked out from the DNA. The table records 75,000 to 85,000 clones, roughly 75% of them present only once. Details on this clone: As yet, its antigen is unknown.

Study-wide results and limits: A later analysis linked a missense DCLRE1C variant to TCR beta V- and J-gene trimming. Among TCR beta chains, those listed as cytomegalovirus-associated numbered approximately 150.

This chain links TRBV19 with TRBJ1-3; possible D gene TRBD1, 6 bases. The sequenced material came from PBMCs. The receptor was derived from a male donor in good health and CMV-seronegative. DNA of the CDR3: TGTGCCAGTAGCCCTATATTCACAGGGTCGCCTGGAAACACCATATATTTT. Translating gives CASSPIFTGSPGNTIYF.